This T cell receptor beta chain appears in the sequencing data of a study of blood T cell repertoires in COVID-19 (dated by TCRdb to 2019 to 2021). A note on the overall study: Collaborator samples came from the United States, Italy and Spain and covered acute and convalescent phases of COVID-19. The prospective study material was composed of cDNA or gDNA derived from T cells, B-cell-depleted T cells, or PBMCs. Subjects who had been exposed to COVID-19, were actively infected with it, or had recovered from it provided the deeply sampled blood TCRbeta repertoires that made up the dataset. The repertoires were released in a freely available public database intended as a resource for research on the immune response to SARS-CoV-2. Samples were obtained from the ongoing ImmuneRACE study (first 160 participants) and from roughly 1,300 subjects provided by 6 global collaborators. The sample metadata nearly always contained a de-identified subject ID, COVID-19 status, age in years and sex. Where available, HLA class I and class II types were taken from metadata supplied by the sample provider and were not determined by assay-based typing.

One collaborating source in Seattle enrolled patients while the patients were actively infected and followed the patients over time throughout the course of disease. The collaborating institutions used their own protocols to collect whole blood in K2EDTA tubes. For TCRbeta analysis, collaborators shipped samples as frozen whole blood, isolated PBMCs, or DNA extracted from either of those sample types. The immunoSEQ Assay, a bias-controlled multiplex PCR, was used to amplify TCRbeta CDR3 regions from genomic DNA. Per the original workflow: Within the assay, amplification of reference gene primers was used to estimate how many nucleated cells each sample contained. To quantify the absolute abundance of each unique TCRbeta CDR3 rearrangement, sequence reads were collapsed and filtered. Productive Simpson clonality was computed per sample as the square root of Simpson's diversity index over productive rearrangements. This immuneACCESS table, as held by TCRdb, lists in-frame sequences with V and J called but not all clones. Of the missing ones, under half trace to an unresolved V gene in checked studies; the others have no known cause. V and J calls and clone size are as listed in that table; D and trimming were resolved from the DNA. For this sample the table gives some 520,000 clones, of which 80% to 90% were detected only once. The ten largest clonotypes hold around 0.9% of the sample.

This clone was detected only once. It has no known antigen specificity. The sample holds no much larger clone one base away, and base qualities are not on file. The paper as a whole reports these results and caveats: The amount of clinical and demographic metadata varied by source and participant and was provided uncurated.

Inclusive of the bounding cysteine and phenylalanine, the CDR3 is 13 residues long. This entry keeps only the CDR3 DNA: 39 bases, framed from base 1. Sequences LNHDA (CDR1) and SQIVND (CDR2) are obtained from the germline V gene (reference sequence). V sheds 10 bases and J sheds 0 bases, leaving 11 bases between their ends. Recombination connected TRBV19 to TRBJ2-3, with no D gene named confidently. Sequencing input: peripheral blood. The clonotype comes from a man aged 18-30 years with COVID-19, enrolled during active disease. DNA sequence: TGTGCCACAGCGATTGCTAGCACAGATACGCAGTATTTT. It encodes CATAIASTDTQYF.